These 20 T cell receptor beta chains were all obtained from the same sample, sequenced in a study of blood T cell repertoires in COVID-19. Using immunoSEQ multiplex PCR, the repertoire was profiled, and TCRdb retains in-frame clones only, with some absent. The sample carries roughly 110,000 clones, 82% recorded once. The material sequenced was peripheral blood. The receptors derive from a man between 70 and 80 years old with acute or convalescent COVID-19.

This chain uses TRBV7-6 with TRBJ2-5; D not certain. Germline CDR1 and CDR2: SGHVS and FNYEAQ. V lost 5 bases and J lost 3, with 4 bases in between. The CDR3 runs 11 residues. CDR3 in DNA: TGTGCCAGCAGCCCCAAAGAGACCCAGTACTTC. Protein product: CASSPKETQYF.

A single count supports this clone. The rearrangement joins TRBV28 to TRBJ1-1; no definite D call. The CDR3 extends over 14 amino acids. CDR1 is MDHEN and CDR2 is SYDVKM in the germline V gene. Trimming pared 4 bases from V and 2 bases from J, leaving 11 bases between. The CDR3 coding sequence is TGTGCCAGCAGTTCGGCGGCCAGTAACACTGAAGCTTTCTTT. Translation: CASSSAASNTEAFF.

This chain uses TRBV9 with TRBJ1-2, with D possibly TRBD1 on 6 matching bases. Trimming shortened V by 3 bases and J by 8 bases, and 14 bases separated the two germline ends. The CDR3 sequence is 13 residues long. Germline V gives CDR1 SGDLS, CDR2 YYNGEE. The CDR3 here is CASSDIQGRGYTF. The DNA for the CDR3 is TGTGCCAGCAGCGACATACAGGGTAGGGGCTACACCTTC.

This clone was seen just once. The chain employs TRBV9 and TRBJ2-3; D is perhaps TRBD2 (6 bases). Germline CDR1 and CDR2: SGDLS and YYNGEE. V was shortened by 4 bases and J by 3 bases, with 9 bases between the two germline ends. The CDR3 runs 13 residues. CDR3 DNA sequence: TGTGCCAGCAGCCCCGGGACTACAGATACGCAGTATTTT. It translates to CASSPGTTDTQYF.

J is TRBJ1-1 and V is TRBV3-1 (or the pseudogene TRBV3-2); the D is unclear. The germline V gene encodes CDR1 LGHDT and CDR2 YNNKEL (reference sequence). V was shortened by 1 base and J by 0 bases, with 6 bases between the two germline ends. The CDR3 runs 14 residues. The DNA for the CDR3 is TGTGCCAGCAGCCAAGGGGAGGTGAACACTGAAGCTTTCTTT. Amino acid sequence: CASSQGEVNTEAFF.

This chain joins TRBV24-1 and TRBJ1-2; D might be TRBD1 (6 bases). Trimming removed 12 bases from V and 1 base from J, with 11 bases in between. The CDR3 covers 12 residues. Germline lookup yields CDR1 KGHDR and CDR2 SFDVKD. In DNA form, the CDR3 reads TGTGCCGCCGCGGACAGTAACTATGGCTACACCTTC. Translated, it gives CAAADSNYGYTF.

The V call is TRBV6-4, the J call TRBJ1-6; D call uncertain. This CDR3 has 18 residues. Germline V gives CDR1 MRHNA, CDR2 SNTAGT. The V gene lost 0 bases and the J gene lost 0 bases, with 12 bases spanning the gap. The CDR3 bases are TGTGCCAGCAGTGACTCGAGGGTACAGAGCTCCTATAATTCACCCCTCCACTTT. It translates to CASSDSRVQSSYNSPLHF.

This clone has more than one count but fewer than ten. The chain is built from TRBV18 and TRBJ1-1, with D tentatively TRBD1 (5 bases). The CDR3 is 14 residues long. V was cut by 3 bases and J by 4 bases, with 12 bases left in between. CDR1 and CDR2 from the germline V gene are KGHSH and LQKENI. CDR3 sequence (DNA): TGTGCCAGCTCACCCCTCGGGGGTGGCACTGAAGCTTTCTTT. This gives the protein CASSPLGGGTEAFF.

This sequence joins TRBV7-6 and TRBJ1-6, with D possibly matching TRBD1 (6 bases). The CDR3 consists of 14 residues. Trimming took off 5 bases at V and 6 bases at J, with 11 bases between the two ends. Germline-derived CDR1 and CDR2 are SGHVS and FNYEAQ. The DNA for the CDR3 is TGTGCCAGCAGCCTACAGGGTTTTAATTCACCCCTCCACTTT. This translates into CASSLQGFNSPLHF.

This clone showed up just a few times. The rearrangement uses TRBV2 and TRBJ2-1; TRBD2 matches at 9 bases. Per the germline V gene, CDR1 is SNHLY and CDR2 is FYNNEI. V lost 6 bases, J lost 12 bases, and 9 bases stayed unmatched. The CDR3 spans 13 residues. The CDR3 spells CASRLAGTLLQFF. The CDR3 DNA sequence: TGTGCCAGCAGACTAGCGGGTACTCTACTGCAGTTCTTC. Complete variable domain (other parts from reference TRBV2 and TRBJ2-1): EPEVTQTPSHQVTQMGQEVILRCVPISNHLYFYWYRQILGQKVEFLVSFYNNEISEKSEIFDDQFSVERPDGSNFTLKIRSTKLEDSAMYFCASRLAGTLLQFFGPGTRLTVL.

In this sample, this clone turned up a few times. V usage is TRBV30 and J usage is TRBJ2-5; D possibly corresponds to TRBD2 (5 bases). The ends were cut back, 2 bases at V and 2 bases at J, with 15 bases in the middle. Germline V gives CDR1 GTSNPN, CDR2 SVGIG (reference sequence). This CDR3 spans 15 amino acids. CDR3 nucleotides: TGTGCCTGGAGTTCTTTCCAGCGGACTCAAGAGACCCAGTACTTC. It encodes CAWSSFQRTQETQYF.

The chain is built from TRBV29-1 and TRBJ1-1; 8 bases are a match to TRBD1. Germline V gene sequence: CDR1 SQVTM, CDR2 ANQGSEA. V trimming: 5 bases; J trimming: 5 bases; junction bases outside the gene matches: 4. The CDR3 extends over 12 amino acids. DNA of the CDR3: TGCAGCGTTCGACAGGGGAGGACTGAAGCTTTCTTT. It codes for CSVRQGRTEAFF.

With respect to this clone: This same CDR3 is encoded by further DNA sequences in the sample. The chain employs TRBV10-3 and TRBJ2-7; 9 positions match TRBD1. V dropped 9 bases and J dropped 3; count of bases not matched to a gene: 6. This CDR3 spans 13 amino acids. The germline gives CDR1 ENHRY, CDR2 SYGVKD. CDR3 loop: CAISGTGLYEQYF. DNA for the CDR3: TGTGCCATTTCCGGGACAGGGCTCTACGAGCAGTACTTC.

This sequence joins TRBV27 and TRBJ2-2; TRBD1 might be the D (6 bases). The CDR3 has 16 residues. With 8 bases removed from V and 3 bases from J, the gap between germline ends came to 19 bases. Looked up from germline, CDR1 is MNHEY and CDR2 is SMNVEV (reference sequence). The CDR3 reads CASGIEYGQYTGELFF. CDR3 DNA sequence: TGTGCCAGCGGAATAGAGTACGGACAGTACACCGGGGAGCTGTTTTTT.

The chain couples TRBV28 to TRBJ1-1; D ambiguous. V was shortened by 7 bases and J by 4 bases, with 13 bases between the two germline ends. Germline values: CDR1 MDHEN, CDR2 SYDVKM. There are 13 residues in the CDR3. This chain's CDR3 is CASNRGISTEAFF. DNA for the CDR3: TGTGCCAGCAATCGGGGAATCTCCACTGAAGCTTTCTTT. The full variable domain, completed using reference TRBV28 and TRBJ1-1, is DVKVTQSSRYLVKRTGEKVFLECVQDMDHENMFWYRQDPGLGLRLIYFSYDVKMKEKGDIPEGYSVSREKKERFSLILESASTNQTSMYLCASNRGISTEAFFGQGTRLTVV.

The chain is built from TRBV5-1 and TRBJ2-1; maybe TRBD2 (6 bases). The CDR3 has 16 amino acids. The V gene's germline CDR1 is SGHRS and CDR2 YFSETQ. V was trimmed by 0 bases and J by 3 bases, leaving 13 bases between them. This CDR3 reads CASSLVQTGGYNEQFF. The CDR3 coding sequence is TGCGCCAGCAGCTTGGTGCAAACCGGGGGCTACAATGAGCAGTTCTTC.

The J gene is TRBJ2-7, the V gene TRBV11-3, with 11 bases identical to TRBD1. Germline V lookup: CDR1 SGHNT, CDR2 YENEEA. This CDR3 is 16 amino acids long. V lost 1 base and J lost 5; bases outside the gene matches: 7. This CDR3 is CASSLAGQGARNEQYF. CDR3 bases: TGTGCCAGCAGCTTAGCCGGACAGGGGGCTAGGAACGAGCAGTACTTC.

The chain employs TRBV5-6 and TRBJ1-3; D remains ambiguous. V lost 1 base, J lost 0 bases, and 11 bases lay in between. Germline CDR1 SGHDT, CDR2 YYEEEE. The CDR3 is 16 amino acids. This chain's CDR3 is CASSLYTPFSGNTIYF. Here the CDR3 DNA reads TGTGCCAGCAGCTTGTACACCCCGTTCTCTGGAAACACCATATATTTT.

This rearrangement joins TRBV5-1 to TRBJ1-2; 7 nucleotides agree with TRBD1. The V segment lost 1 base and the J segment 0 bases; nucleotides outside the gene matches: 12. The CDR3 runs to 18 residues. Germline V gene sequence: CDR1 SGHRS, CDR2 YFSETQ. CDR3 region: CASSLFLTGTASNYGYTF. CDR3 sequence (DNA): TGCGCCAGCAGCTTGTTCCTAACCGGGACAGCTTCTAACTATGGCTACACCTTC. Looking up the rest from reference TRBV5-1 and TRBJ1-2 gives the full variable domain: KAGVTQTPRYLIKTRGQQVTLSCSPISGHRSVSWYQQTPGQGLQFLFEYFSETQRNKGNFPGRFSGRQFSNSRSEMNVSTLELGDSALYLCASSLFLTGTASNYGYTFGSGTRLTVV.

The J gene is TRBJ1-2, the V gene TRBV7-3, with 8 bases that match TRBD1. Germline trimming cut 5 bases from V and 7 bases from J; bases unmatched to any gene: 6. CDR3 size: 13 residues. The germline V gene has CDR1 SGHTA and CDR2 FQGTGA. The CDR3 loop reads CASSPRGRSGYTF. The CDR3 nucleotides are TGTGCCAGCAGCCCCAGGGGGCGGAGTGGCTACACCTTC. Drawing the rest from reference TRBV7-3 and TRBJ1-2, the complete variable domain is GAGVSQTPSNKVTEKGKYVELRCDPISGHTALYWYRQSLGQGPEFLIYFQGTGAADDSGLPNDRFFAVRPEGSVSTLKIQRTERGDSAVYLCASSPRGRSGYTFGSGTRLTVV.